This T cell receptor (beta chain) was documented in a study of shared clonotypes between healthy human individuals. CD8 cells regarded as naive lacked CD45RO, were positively chosen for CCR7, and omitted terminally differentiated effector memory CD45RA+ cells. Germline values: CDR1 MDHEN, CDR2 SYDVKM. J lost 5 bases, V lost 4 bases, and 17 bases had no gene match. This CDR3 is 18 amino acids long. The repertoire was sequenced with immunoSEQ multiplex PCR; TCRdb's copy has only in-frame clones and lacks some. The top ten hold around 24% of the sample, which has roughly 890,000 clones, approximately 92% seen once.

The V gene is TRBV28, the J gene TRBJ1-5, with TRBD1 identical over 7 bases. The sample consisted of naive CD8+ T cells sorted from blood. The sequence was collected from a man aged 25 to 40 in good health. The CDR3 spells CASSSPPRRGLVDQPQHF. DNA for the CDR3: TGTGCCAGCAGTTCCCCCCCGCGGAGGGGGCTAGTCGATCAGCCCCAGCATTTT.